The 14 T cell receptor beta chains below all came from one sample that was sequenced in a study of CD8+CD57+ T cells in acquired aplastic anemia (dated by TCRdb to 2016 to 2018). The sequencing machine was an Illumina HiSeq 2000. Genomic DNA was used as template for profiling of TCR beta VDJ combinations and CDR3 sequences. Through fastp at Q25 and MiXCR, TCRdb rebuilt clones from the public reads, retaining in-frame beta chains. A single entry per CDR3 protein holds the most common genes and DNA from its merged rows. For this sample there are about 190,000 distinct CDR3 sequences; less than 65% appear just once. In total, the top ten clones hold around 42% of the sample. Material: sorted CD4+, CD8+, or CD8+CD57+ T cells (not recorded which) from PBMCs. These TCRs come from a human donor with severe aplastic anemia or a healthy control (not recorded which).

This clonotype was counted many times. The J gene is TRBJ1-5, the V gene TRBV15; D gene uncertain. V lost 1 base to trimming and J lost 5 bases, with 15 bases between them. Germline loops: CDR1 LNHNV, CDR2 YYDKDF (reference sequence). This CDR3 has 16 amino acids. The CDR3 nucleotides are TGTGCCACCAGCAGAGGTAATGGAATCACTTATCAGCCCCAGCATTTT. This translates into CATSRGNGITYQPQHF.

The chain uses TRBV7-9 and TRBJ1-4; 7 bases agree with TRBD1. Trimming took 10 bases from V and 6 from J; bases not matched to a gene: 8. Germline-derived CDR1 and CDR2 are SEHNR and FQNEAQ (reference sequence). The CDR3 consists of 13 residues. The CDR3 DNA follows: TGTGCCATCACAGGGGATGTCGATGAAAAACTGTTTTTT. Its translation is CAITGDVDEKLFF.

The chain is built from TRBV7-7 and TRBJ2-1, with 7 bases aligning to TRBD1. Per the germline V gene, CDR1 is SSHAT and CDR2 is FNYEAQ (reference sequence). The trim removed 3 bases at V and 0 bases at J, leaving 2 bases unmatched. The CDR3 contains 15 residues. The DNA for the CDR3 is TGTGCCAGCAGCTTGGGACAGTTCTCCTACAATGAGCAGTTCTTC. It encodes CASSLGQFSYNEQFF.

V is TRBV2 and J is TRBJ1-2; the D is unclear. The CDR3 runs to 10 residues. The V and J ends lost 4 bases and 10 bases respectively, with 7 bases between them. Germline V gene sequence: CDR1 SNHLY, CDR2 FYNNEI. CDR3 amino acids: CASSVRDYTF. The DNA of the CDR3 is TGTGCCAGCAGTGTGAGGGACTACACCTTC.

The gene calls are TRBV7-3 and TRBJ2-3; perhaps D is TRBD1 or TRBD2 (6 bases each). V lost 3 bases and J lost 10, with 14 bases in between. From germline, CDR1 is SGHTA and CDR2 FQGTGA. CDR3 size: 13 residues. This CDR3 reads CASSLGTRGAQYF. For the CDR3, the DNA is TGTGCCAGCAGCTTGGGGACGAGGGGGGCGCAGTATTTT.

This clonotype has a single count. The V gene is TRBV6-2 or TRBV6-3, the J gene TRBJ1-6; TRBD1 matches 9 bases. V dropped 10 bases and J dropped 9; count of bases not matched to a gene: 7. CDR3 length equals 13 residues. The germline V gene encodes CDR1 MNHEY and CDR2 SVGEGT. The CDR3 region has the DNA TGTGCCACCGCGGGGACAGGGAGTTCACCCCTCCACTTT. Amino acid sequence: CATAGTGSSPLHF.

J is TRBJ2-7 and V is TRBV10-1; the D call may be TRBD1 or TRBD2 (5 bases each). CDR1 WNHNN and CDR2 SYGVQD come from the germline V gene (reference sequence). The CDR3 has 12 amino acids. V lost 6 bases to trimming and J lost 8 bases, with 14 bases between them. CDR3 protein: CASSSPPGQQYF. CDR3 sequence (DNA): TGCGCCAGCAGCTCGCCTCCGGGACAGCAGTACTTC.

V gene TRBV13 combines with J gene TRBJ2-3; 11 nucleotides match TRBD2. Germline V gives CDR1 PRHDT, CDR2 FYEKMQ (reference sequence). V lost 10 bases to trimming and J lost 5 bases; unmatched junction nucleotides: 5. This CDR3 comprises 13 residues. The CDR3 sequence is CATLAGGQDTQYF. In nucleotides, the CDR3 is TGTGCCACCTTAGCGGGGGGGCAAGATACGCAGTATTTT.

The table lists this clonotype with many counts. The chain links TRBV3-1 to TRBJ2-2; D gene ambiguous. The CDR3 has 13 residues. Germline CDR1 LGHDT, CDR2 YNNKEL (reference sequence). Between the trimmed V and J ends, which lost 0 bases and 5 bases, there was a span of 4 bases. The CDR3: CASSQDPTGELFF. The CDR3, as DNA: TGTGCCAGCAGCCAAGATCCGACCGGGGAGCTGTTTTTT.

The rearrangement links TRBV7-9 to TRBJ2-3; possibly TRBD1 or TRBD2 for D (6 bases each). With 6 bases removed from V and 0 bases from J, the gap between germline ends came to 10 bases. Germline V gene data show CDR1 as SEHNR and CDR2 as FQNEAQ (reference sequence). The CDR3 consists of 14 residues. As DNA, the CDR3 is TGTGCCAGCAGGGAAGGGGGGAGCACAGATACGCAGTATTTT. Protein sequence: CASREGGSTDTQYF.

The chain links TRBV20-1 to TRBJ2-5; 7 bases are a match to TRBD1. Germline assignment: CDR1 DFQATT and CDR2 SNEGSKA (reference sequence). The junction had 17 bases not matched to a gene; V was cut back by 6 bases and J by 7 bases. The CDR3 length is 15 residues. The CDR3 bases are TGCAGTGCCGATGCAACCCGGGACAGAAGGGTGACCCAGTACTTC. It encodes CSADATRDRRVTQYF.

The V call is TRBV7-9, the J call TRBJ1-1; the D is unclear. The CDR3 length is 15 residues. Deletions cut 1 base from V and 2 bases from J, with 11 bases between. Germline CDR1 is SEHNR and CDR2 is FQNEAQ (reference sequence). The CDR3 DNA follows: TGTGCCAGCAGCTTAGGGGGATCCTCAAACACTGAAGCTTTCTTT. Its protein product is CASSLGGSSNTEAFF.

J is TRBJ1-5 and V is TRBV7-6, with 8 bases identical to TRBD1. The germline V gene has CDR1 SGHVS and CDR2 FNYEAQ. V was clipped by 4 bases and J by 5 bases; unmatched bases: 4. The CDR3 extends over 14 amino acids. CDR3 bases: TGTGCCAGCAGCTATGGACAGGGAGATCAGCCCCAGCATTTT. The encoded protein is CASSYGQGDQPQHF. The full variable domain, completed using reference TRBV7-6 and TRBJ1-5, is GAGVSQSPRYKVTKRGQDVALRCDPISGHVSLYWYRQALGQGPEFLTYFNYEAQQDKSGLPNDRFSAERPEGSISTLTIQRTEQRDSAMYRCASSYGQGDQPQHFGDGTRLSIL.

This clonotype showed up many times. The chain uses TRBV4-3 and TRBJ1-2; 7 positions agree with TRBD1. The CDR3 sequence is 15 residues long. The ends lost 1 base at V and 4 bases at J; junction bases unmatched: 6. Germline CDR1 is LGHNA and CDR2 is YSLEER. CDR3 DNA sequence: TGCGCCAGCAGCCAAGGGACAGGAAGAGGCTATGGCTACACCTTC. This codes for CASSQGTGRGYGYTF.